This paragraph reports one T cell receptor (beta chain). The antigen this receptor binds is unknown. There are no base qualities to consult, and no much larger clone falls within one base. This sample is drawn from a study of glioma-infiltrating T cells after dendritic cell vaccination (dated by TCRdb to between 2015 and 2016). About the full investigation: A cohort of roughly 15 glioblastoma patients from Phase I and II dendritic cell vaccination trials was included, of whom 9 were newly diagnosed and 6 had recurrent disease. Tumor-infiltrating lymphocyte content was quantified and tumor and blood repertoires were compared in dendritic cell-vaccinated glioblastoma patients by deep sequencing of TCR beta CDR3 regions. TCR sequencing metrics, including TIL content and tumor-blood repertoire overlap, were correlated with survival after dendritic cell vaccination. To make the vaccine, monocyte-derived dendritic cells were cultured for seven days with IL-4 and GM-CSF and then pulsed overnight with autologous tumor lysate. Between about 2002 and 2013, the patients were given dendritic cell vaccination pulsed with autologous tumor lysate. Each patient was given three intradermal dendritic cell vaccine injections, spaced two weeks apart, in the arm below the axilla.

Overall study outcomes, separate from this receptor: The cohort was small and heterogeneous, and full blood and tumor sets were available for few patients, with initial-recurrent tumor pairs available for even fewer patients. Higher estimated pretreatment TIL content predicted longer time to progression and overall survival after dendritic cell vaccination. The TCR overlap response model with three groups was called speculative and said to need prospective validation. No direct relationship between TCR clonality and survival was found, suggesting a diverse polyclonal response may matter.

In the germline V gene, CDR1 corresponds to LGHNA and CDR2 to YSLEER. Compared with germline, V lacks 3 bases and J lacks 1 base; bases without a gene match: 14. The CDR3 runs 18 residues from the cysteine to the phenylalanine. Kept here is only the CDR3 DNA, which spans 54 bases and is read in frame from base 1. TCRB CDR3 regions were amplified from about 2 ug genomic DNA, or all available DNA if less, using the immunoSEQ assay. Multiplex PCR used 60 forward primers for TCR V beta segments and 13 reverse primers for J beta segments. Synthetic control templates were spiked into each sample at limiting dilution to estimate reads per starting template. Reads of 87 bp were generated by sequencing on the Illumina HiSeq System. Per the authors' processing: PCR and sequencing errors were removed by merging closely related sequences with a nearest neighbor algorithm. TCR overlap was defined as the percentage of unique tumor TCR beta sequences that were also found in the peripheral blood of the same patient. This immuneACCESS table, as held by TCRdb, lists in-frame sequences with V and J called but not all clones. Of the missing ones, under half trace to an unresolved V gene in checked studies; the others have no known cause. Clone size and the V and J calls come from that table; the DNA yielded D and trimming. The sample includes roughly 80,000 clones, with roughly 84% observed a single time. The ten largest account for approximately 2.4% of the sample.

This sample's time point label indicates: after dendritic cell vaccination, including at tumor progression/relapse. To be selected, patients needed enough residual fresh-frozen tumor tissue and more than two years of available survival data. Molecular status otherwise varied across the glioblastoma patients, but none of them carried an isocitrate dehydrogenase mutation. PBMC collection took place before vaccination, two weeks after the third vaccination, and at tumor progression if progression occurred. Genomic DNA was extracted with the Qiagen DNeasy Blood extraction Kit. This chain joins TRBV4-3 to TRBJ2-5; TRBD1 agrees with 7 junctional bases. The sequences come from blood, collected after dendritic cell vaccination. The TCR was taken from a human donor with glioblastoma. The nucleotide sequence is given as TGCGCCAGCAGCCATGTCTGGGGACAGCCTGTAATCCAAGAGACCCAGTACTTC. It encodes CASSHVWGQPVIQETQYF.